This T cell receptor beta chain originates from a study of cytomegalovirus exposure and HLA in healthy donors. Study context: Earlier, almost 120 million unique TCR beta sequences were recovered from about 200 million T cells by an analysis.

Germline V lookup: CDR1 MNHEY, CDR2 SMNVEV (reference sequence). With 0 bases removed from V and 5 bases from J, the gap between germline ends came to 8 bases. There are 13 residues in the CDR3. In the PCR, 60 Vbeta and 13 Jbeta primers were used. Assay: immunoSEQ multiplex PCR; the TCRdb copy retains only in-frame clones and omits some. The sample has tens of thousands of clones. General observations from the study: A reported reduction in N-insertions relative to the roughly 710-donor mean was seen in an Asian-associated ancestry cluster in a later analysis. Most TCRs appeared rarely, but some public TCRs recurred in many donors.

As for this clone: Its antigen remains unknown.

The sequence was obtained from a young man in good health and CMV-seropositive. This chain links TRBV27 with TRBJ2-7, with D possibly being TRBD2 (5 bases). Input material: PBMCs. CDR3 sequence (DNA): TGTGCCAGCAGTTTATCGACGACTAACGAGCAGTACTTC. Its translation is CASSLSTTNEQYF.